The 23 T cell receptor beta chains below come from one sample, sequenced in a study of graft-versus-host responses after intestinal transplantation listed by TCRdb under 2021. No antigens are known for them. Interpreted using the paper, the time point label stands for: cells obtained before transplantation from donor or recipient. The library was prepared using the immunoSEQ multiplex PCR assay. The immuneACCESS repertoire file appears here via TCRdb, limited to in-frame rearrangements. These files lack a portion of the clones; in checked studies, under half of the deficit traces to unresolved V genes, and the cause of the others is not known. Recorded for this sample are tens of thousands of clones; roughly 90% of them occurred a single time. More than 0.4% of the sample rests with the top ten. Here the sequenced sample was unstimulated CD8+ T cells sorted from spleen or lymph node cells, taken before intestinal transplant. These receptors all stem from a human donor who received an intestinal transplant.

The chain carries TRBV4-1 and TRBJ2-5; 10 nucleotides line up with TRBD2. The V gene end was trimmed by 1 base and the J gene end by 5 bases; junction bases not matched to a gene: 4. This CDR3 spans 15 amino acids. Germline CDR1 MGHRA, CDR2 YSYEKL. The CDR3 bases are TGCGCCAGCAGCCAAGTCCTGACTAGCGGGGAGACCCAGTACTTC. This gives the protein CASSQVLTSGETQYF.

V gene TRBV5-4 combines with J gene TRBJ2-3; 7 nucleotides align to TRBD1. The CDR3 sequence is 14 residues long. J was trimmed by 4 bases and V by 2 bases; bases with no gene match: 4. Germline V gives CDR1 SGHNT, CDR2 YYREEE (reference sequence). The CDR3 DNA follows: TGTGCCAGCAGCTTATACAGGGGCCCAGATACGCAGTATTTT. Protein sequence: CASSLYRGPDTQYF.

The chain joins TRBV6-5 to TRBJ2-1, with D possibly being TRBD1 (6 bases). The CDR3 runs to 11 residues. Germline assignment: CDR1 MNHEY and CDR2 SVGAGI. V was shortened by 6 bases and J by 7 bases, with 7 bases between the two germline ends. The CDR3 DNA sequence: TGTGCCAGCAGACAGGGTAATGAGCAGTTCTTC. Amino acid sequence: CASRQGNEQFF.

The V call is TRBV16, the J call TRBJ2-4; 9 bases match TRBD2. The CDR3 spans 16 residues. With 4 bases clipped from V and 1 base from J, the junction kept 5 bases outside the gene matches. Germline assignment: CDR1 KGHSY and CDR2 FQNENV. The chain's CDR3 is CASSLTSGYAKNIQYF. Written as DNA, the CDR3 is TGTGCCAGCAGCCTTACTAGCGGGTACGCCAAAAACATTCAGTACTTC.

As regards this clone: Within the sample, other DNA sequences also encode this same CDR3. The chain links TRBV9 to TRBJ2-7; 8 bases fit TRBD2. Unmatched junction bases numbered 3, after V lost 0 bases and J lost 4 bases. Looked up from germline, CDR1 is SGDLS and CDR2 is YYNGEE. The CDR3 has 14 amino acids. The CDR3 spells CASSVAGGGYEQYF. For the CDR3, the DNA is TGTGCCAGCAGCGTAGCCGGGGGGGGTTACGAGCAGTACTTC.

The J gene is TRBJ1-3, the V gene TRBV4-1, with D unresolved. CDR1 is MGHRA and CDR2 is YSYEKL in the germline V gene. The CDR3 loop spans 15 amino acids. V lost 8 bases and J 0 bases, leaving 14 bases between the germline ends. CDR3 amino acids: CASGGRTSSGNTIYF. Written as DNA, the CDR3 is TGCGCCAGCGGAGGACGGACCAGCTCTGGAAACACCATATATTTT.

CDR3 loop: CASSRYAGINQPQHF. CDR3 bases: TGTGCCAGCAGCCGTTATGCCGGGATCAATCAGCCCCAGCATTTT. V is TRBV6-5 and J is TRBJ1-5; D is uncertain. The CDR3 spans 15 residues. Trimming took 6 bases from V and 3 from J, leaving 15 bases between them. The germline V gene encodes CDR1 MNHEY and CDR2 SVGAGI.

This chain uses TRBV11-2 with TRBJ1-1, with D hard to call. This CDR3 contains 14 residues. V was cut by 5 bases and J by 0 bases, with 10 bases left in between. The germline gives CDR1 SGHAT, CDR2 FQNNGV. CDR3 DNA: TGTGCCAGCAGCGAGAGGAGGTTGAACACTGAAGCTTTCTTT. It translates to CASSERRLNTEAFF.

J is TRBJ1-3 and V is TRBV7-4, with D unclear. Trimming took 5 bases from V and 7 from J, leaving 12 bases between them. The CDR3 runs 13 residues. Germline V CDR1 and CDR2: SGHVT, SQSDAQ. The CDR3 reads CASSGRESNTIYF. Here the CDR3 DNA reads TGTGCCAGCAGCGGCCGGGAGAGTAACACCATATATTTT.

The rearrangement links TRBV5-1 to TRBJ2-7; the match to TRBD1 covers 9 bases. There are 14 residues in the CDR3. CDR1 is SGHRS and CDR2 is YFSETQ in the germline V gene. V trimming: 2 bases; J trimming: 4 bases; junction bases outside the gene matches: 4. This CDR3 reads CASSFGTGNYEQYF. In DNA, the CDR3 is TGCGCCAGCAGCTTCGGGACAGGGAATTACGAGCAGTACTTC.

The CDR3 here is CSVESSDRGADTQYF. As DNA, the CDR3 is TGCAGCGTTGAAAGCTCGGACAGGGGCGCAGATACGCAGTATTTT. V is TRBV29-1 and J is TRBJ2-3; 9 bases are shared with TRBD1. Germline V CDR1 and CDR2: SQVTM, ANQGSEA. This CDR3 has 15 residues. J lost 4 bases, V lost 2 bases, and 7 bases had no gene match.

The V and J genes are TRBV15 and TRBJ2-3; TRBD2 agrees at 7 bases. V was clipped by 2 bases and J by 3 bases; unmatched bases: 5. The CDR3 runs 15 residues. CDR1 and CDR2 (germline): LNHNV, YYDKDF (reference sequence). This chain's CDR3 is CATSRWGGPTDTQYF. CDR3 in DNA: TGTGCCACCAGCAGATGGGGAGGGCCGACAGATACGCAGTATTTT. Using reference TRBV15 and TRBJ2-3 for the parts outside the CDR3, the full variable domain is DAMVIQNPRYQVTQFGKPVTLSCSQTLNHNVMYWYQQKSSQAPKLLFHYYDKDFNNEADTPDNFQSRRPNTSFCFLDIRSPGLGDTAMYLCATSRWGGPTDTQYFGPGTRLTVL.

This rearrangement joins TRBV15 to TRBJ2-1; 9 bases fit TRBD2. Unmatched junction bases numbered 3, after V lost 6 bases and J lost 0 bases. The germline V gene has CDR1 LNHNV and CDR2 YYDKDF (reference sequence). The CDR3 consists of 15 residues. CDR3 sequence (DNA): TGTGCCACCAGGAGCGGGGGGAGCTCCTACAATGAGCAGTTCTTC. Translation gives CATRSGGSSYNEQFF.

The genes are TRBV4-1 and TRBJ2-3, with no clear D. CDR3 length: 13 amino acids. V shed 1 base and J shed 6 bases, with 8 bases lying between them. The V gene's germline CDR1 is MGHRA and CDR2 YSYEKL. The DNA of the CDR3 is TGCGCCAGCAGCCAAGTTGGGCGTGATACGCAGTATTTT. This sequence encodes CASSQVGRDTQYF.

CDR3 sequence (DNA): TGCGCCAGCAGCCAAGTCCGGGGTGGTGTGGCTCCGAACACTGAAGCTTTCTTT. It translates to CASSQVRGGVAPNTEAFF. The chain employs TRBV4-1 and TRBJ1-1; no reliable D call. The CDR3 consists of 18 residues. V was cut by 1 base and J by 1 base, with 19 bases left in between. Germline V gives CDR1 MGHRA, CDR2 YSYEKL.

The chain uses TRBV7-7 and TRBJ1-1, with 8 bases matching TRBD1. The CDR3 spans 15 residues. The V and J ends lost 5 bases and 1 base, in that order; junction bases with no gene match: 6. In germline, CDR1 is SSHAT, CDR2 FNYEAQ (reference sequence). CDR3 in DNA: TGTGCCAGCAGCCCGGACAGGGAAAAGAACACTGAAGCTTTCTTT. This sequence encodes CASSPDREKNTEAFF.

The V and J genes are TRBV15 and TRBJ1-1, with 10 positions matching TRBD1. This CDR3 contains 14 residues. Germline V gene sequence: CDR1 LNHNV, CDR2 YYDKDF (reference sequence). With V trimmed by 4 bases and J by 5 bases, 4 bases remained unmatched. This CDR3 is CATSTWTGGTEAFF. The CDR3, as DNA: TGTGCCACCAGCACCTGGACAGGGGGTACTGAAGCTTTCTTT.

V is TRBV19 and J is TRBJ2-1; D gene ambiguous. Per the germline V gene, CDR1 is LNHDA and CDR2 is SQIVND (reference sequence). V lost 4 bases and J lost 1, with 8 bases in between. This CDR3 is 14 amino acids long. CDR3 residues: CASSRGGSYNEQFF. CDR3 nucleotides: TGTGCCAGTAGTAGAGGCGGATCCTACAATGAGCAGTTCTTC.

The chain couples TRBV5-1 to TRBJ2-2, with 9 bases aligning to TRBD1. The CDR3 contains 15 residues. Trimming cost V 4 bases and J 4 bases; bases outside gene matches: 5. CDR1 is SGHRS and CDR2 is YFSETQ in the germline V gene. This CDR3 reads CASSPGTGLTGELFF. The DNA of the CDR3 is TGCGCCAGCAGCCCCGGGACAGGGCTCACCGGGGAGCTGTTTTTT.

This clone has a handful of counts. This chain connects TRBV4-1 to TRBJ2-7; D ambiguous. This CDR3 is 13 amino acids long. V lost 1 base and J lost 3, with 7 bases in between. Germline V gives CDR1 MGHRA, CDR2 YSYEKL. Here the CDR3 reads CASSQGLVYEQYF. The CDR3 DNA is TGCGCCAGCAGCCAAGGACTTGTCTACGAGCAGTACTTC.

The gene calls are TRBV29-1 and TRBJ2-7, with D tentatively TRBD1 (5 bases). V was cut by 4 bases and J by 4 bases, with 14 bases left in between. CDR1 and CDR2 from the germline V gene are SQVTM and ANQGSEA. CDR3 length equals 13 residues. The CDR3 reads CSVVKGSGYEQYF. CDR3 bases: TGCAGCGTTGTAAAGGGGTCGGGTTACGAGCAGTACTTC.

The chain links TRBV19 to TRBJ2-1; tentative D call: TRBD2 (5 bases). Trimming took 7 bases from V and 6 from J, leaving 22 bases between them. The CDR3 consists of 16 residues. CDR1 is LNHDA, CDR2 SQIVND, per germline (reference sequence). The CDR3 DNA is TGTGCCAGTACCCCCTTAACGGGGTATCGCCGCAATGAGCAGTTCTTC. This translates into CASTPLTGYRRNEQFF. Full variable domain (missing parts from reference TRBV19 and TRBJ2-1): DGGITQSPKYLFRKEGQNVTLSCEQNLNHDAMYWYRQDPGQGLRLIYYSQIVNDFQKGDIAEGYSVSREKKESFPLTVTSAQKNPTAFYLCASTPLTGYRRNEQFFGPGTRLTVL.

The CDR3 region is CASSQDRWYEQYF. As DNA, the CDR3 is TGCGCCAGCAGCCAAGATCGGTGGTACGAGCAGTACTTC. The chain joins TRBV4-1 to TRBJ2-5; D is unclear. The J call may be in error: the DNA end matches TRBJ2-7 better. The CDR3 has 13 amino acids. The germline V gene has CDR1 MGHRA and CDR2 YSYEKL.